These 15 T cell receptor beta chains originate from one sample sequenced in a study of CD8+ T cells in alopecia areata. RNA was extracted and reverse transcribed into cDNA as the sequencing template. Produced via immunoSEQ multiplex PCR; TCRdb's table is partial and in-frame only. In the table there are 200,000 to 250,000 clones, approximately 72% of which are singletons. As to treatment: oral pan-JAK inhibitor, 5-10 mg twice daily. Specimen: CD4+ T cells sorted from blood, collected around week 44, from a patient treated with tofacitinib. The receptors originated from a human donor with alopecia areata.

This clone was seen just once. The chain carries TRBV6-1 and TRBJ2-2; TRBD1 matches at 7 bases. The CDR3 length is 14 residues. Germline-derived CDR1 and CDR2 are MNHNS and SASEGT. The junction had 5 bases not matched to a gene; V was cut back by 9 bases and J by 1 base. The CDR3 bases are TGTGCCAGTATCCGACAGGGGAACACCGGGGAGCTGTTTTTT. Its translation: CASIRQGNTGELFF.

The chain has TRBV30 and TRBJ1-5; no definite D call. The germline V gene encodes CDR1 GTSNPN and CDR2 SVGIG (reference sequence). The CDR3 is 14 residues long. Trimming shortened V by 3 bases and J by 3 bases, and 12 bases separated the two germline ends. The DNA for the CDR3 is TGTGCCTGGAGCGAGGGAGGGTCCAATCAGCCCCAGCATTTT. Protein sequence: CAWSEGGSNQPQHF.

This rearrangement joins TRBV19 to TRBJ1-1, with 11 bases that match TRBD1. The CDR3 is made up of 14 amino acids. With 5 bases clipped from V and 4 bases from J, the junction kept 3 bases outside the gene matches. Germline V CDR1 and CDR2: LNHDA, SQIVND (reference sequence). The CDR3 here is CASSGQGAGTEAFF. The CDR3 nucleotides are TGTGCCAGTAGTGGACAGGGGGCTGGCACTGAAGCTTTCTTT.

The chain is built from TRBV2 and TRBJ2-1; 12 bases agree with TRBD2. Germline V gene lookup returns CDR1 SNHLY and CDR2 FYNNEI. Unmatched junction bases numbered 4, after V lost 5 bases and J lost 8 bases. CDR3 length: 14 amino acids. DNA of the CDR3: TGTGCCAGCAGTCTAGCGGGGGGGCTGGATGAGCAGTTCTTC. Protein product: CASSLAGGLDEQFF.

The chain uses TRBV10-3 and TRBJ2-7; D call uncertain. Germline lookup yields CDR1 ENHRY and CDR2 SYGVKD. This CDR3 is 13 amino acids long. Trimming took off 7 bases at V and 1 base at J, with 11 bases between the two ends. For the CDR3, the DNA is TGTGCCATCACCAAAGAGTCGTCCTACGAGCAGTACTTC. This translates into CAITKESSYEQYF.

This clone was seen just once. The rearrangement links TRBV19 to TRBJ2-5, with D perhaps matching TRBD1 (5 bases). The V and J ends lost 2 bases and 2 bases respectively, with 15 bases between them. Germline assignment: CDR1 LNHDA and CDR2 SQIVND (reference sequence). The CDR3 has 16 amino acids. The CDR3 DNA follows: TGTGCCAGTAGTATAAGAAGGACAACCGATCAAGAGACCCAGTACTTC. Encoded protein: CASSIRRTTDQETQYF.

The chain combines TRBV10-2 with TRBJ2-5; D is possibly TRBD1 (5 bases). CDR3 size: 14 residues. Germline loops: CDR1 WSHSY, CDR2 SAAADI. V lost 6 bases and J 5 bases, leaving 16 bases between the germline ends. CDR3 residues: CASRRWQGGETQYF. The DNA of the CDR3 is TGCGCCAGCAGGAGGTGGCAGGGCGGCGAGACCCAGTACTTC.

This clone was recorded only once. CDR3: CASSDQGKEQFF. In nucleotides, the CDR3 is TGCGCCAGCAGTGACCAAGGGAAGGAGCAGTTCTTC. The chain recombines TRBV5-1 with TRBJ2-1, with D uncertain. Germline V gene sequence: CDR1 SGHRS, CDR2 YFSETQ. The CDR3 is 12 amino acids. Deletions cut 5 bases from V and 10 bases from J, with 13 bases between.

This chain joins TRBV10-3 and TRBJ1-2; 7 bases are shared with TRBD1. V shed 7 bases and J 6 bases; nucleotides not matched to a gene: 8. Germline-derived CDR1 and CDR2 are ENHRY and SYGVKD. The CDR3 spans 13 residues. CDR3 sequence: CAITMTGWDGYTF. DNA of the CDR3: TGTGCCATCACCATGACAGGGTGGGATGGCTACACCTTC.

This clone was observed a handful of times. This chain joins TRBV7-2 and TRBJ1-2; maybe TRBD1 (6 bases). The CDR3 extends over 13 amino acids. V was cut by 10 bases and J by 7 bases, with 19 bases left in between. Germline V gene lookup returns CDR1 SGHTA and CDR2 FQGNSA. The CDR3 loop reads CATTEQGGGGYTF. As DNA, the CDR3 is TGTGCCACCACCGAACAGGGCGGCGGTGGCTACACCTTC.

The chain joins TRBV27 to TRBJ1-5, with TRBD1 matching over 8 bases. Trimming removed 6 bases from V and 4 bases from J; junction bases left unmatched: 11. There are 16 residues in the CDR3. Germline assignment: CDR1 MNHEY and CDR2 SMNVEV (reference sequence). The CDR3: CASSPHDRGFNQPQHF. CDR3 DNA sequence: TGTGCCAGCAGCCCCCATGACAGGGGTTTTAATCAGCCCCAGCATTTT.

In this sample, this clone turned up many times. This sequence joins TRBV4-3 and TRBJ2-2; TRBD1 is a possible D gene (6 bases). CDR1 LGHNA and CDR2 YSLEER come from the germline V gene. The CDR3 totals 19 residues. The V and J ends lost 0 bases and 1 base respectively, with 18 bases between them. This chain's CDR3 is CASSQDQGSGGLNTGELFF. CDR3 DNA: TGCGCCAGCAGCCAAGATCAGGGGAGTGGCGGATTGAACACCGGGGAGCTGTTTTTT.

This rearrangement joins TRBV10-3 to TRBJ1-1; maybe TRBD1 (6 bases). The V gene lost 6 bases and the J gene lost 1 base, with 12 bases spanning the gap. This CDR3 contains 14 residues. Germline V gene sequence: CDR1 ENHRY, CDR2 SYGVKD. The CDR3 protein is CAISALQGNTEAFF. In DNA form, the CDR3 reads TGTGCCATCAGCGCTCTACAGGGGAACACTGAAGCTTTCTTT.

The chain links TRBV6-5 to TRBJ2-2, with 8 bases fitting TRBD2. The CDR3 loop spans 16 amino acids. The V gene end was trimmed by 1 base and the J gene end by 3 bases; junction bases not matched to a gene: 4. Germline V gives CDR1 MNHEY, CDR2 SVGAGI. The chain's CDR3 is CASSYWRGADTGELFF. The DNA for the CDR3 is TGTGCCAGCAGTTACTGGCGGGGGGCGGACACCGGGGAGCTGTTTTTT.

The chain couples TRBV25-1 to TRBJ1-2, with TRBD1 as a possible D gene (5 bases). Trimming pared 10 bases from V and 4 bases from J, leaving 13 bases between. The CDR3 is 12 residues long. Germline V lookup: CDR1 MGHDK, CDR2 SYGVNS. CDR3 DNA: TGTGCCACAGGGACCGAGTCCTATGGCTACACCTTC. Its translation: CATGTESYGYTF.